This T cell receptor (beta chain) was identified during a study of neurological immune-mediated disorders. This clonotype occurred many times. This CDR3 is 17 amino acids long. The germline gives CDR1 DFQATT, CDR2 SNEGSKA (reference sequence). The trim removed 5 bases at V and 2 bases at J, leaving 14 bases unmatched. Via MiXCR, TCRdb re-called the 5' RACE reads, giving one row per CDR3 protein. The sample lists around 78,000 distinct CDR3 sequences; 15% to 20% were seen once. This chain uses TRBV20-1 with TRBJ2-1; 8 bases agree with TRBD2. The receptor comes from a woman aged 40 to 50 in good health. The sequenced sample was PBMCs. The CDR3 protein is CSALRVAGKTTYNEQFF. As DNA, the CDR3 is TGCAGTGCTCTCCGGGTAGCGGGGAAAACGACCTACAATGAGCAGTTCTTC.